The sample holds one count of the clone carrying this T cell receptor (beta chain). This specimen comes from a study of blood T cell repertoires in COVID-19. Assay: immunoSEQ multiplex PCR; the TCRdb copy retains only in-frame clones and omits some. This table has 220,000 or so clones, 75% to 90% appearing once. Exposed enrollees encountered a COVID-19 case at some point within 2 weeks before study entry. Germline CDR1 reads SGHRS; CDR2 reads YFSETQ. V was pared by 1 base and J by 1 base, with 7 bases of the junction left unmatched. The CDR3 loop spans 17 amino acids. The receptor was isolated from a middle-aged man who had been exposed to COVID-19. The chain employs TRBV5-1 and TRBJ2-5; 10 bases match TRBD2. Sequencing was done on a sample of PBMCs or T cells enriched from blood (not recorded which). The CDR3 sequence: CASSLPGLAESQETQYF. CDR3 coding DNA: TGCGCCAGCAGCTTGCCCGGACTAGCGGAATCCCAAGAGACCCAGTACTTC.